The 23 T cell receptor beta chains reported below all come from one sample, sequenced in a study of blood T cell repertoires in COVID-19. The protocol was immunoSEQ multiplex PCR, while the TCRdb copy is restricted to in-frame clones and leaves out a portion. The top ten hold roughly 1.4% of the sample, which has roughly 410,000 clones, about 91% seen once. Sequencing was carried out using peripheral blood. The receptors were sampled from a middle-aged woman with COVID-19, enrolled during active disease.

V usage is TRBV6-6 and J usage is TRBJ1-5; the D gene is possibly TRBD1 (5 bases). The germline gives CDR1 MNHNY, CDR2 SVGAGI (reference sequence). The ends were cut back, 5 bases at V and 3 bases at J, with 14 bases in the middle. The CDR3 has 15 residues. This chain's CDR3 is CASSPQGIANQPQHF. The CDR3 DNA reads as TGTGCCAGCAGTCCCCAGGGTATCGCCAATCAGCCCCAGCATTTT.

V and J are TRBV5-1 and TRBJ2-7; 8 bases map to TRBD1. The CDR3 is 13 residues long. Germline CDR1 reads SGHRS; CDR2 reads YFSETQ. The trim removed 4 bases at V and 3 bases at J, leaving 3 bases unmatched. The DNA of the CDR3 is TGCGCCAGCAGCGCTGGACAGGGCTACGAGCAGTACTTC. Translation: CASSAGQGYEQYF.

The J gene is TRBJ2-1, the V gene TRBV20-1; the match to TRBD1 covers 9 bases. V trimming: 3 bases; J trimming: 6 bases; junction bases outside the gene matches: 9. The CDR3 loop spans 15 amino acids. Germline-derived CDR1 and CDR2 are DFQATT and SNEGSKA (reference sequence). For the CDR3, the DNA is TGCAGTGCTAGTTACAGGGGGCATCGGGGCAATGAGCAGTTCTTC. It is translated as CSASYRGHRGNEQFF.

The CDR3 DNA is TGTGCCATCAGTGAGTCGACAGGGAACTATGGCTACACCTTC. Translated: CAISESTGNYGYTF. This chain uses TRBV10-3 with TRBJ1-2; 7 bases agree with TRBD1. The CDR3 totals 14 residues. V lost 0 bases, J lost 2 bases, and 0 bases stayed unmatched. Germline V CDR1 and CDR2: ENHRY, SYGVKD.

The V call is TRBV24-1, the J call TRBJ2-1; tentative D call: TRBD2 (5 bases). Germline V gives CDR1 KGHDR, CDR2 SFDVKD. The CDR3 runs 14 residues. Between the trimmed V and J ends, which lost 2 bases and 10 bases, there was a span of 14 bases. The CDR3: CATSDSGVGKEQFF. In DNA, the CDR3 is TGTGCCACCAGTGATTCCGGGGTTGGCAAGGAGCAGTTCTTC.

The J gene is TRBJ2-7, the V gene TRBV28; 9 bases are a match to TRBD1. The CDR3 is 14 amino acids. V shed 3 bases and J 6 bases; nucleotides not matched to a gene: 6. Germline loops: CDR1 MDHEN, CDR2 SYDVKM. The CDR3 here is CASSFRTGASEQYF. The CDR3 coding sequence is TGTGCCAGCAGTTTCCGGACAGGGGCGAGCGAGCAGTACTTC.

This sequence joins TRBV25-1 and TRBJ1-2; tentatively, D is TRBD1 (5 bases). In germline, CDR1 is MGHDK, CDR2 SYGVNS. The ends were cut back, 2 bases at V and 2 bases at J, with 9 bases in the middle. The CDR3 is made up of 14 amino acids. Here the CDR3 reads CASSEHNRNYGYTF. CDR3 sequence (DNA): TGTGCCAGCAGTGAACACAACAGGAACTATGGCTACACCTTC.

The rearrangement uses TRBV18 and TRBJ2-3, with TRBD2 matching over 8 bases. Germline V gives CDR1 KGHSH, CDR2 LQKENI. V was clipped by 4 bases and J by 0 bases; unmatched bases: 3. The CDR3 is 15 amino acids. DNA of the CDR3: TGTGCCAGCTCACGCCGGACTAGCAGCACAGATACGCAGTATTTT. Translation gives CASSRRTSSTDTQYF.

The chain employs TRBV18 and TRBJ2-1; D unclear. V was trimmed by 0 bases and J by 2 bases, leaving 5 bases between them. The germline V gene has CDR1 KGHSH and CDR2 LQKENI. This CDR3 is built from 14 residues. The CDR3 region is CASSPPSTYNEQFF. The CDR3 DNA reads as TGTGCCAGCTCACCACCGAGTACCTACAATGAGCAGTTCTTC. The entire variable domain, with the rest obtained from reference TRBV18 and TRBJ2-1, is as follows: NAGVMQNPRHLVRRRGQEARLRCSPMKGHSHVYWYRQLPEEGLKFMVYLQKENIIDESGMPKERFSAEFPKEGPSILRIQQVVRGDSAAYFCASSPPSTYNEQFFGPGTRLTVL.

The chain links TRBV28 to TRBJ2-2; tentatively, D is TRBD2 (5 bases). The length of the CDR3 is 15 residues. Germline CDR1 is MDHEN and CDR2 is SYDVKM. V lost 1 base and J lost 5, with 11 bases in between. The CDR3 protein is CASSLFPGKTGELFF. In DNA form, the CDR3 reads TGTGCCAGCAGTTTATTCCCGGGGAAAACCGGGGAGCTGTTTTTT.

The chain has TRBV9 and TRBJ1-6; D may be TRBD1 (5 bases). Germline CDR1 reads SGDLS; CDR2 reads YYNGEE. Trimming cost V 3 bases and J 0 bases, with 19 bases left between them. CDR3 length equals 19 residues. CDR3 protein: CASSAIRGTGSSYNSPLHF. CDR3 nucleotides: TGTGCCAGCAGCGCGATAAGGGGCACCGGTAGCTCCTATAATTCACCCCTCCACTTT.

CDR3 nucleotide sequence: TGTGCTAGTGGTTTGGCTACAGGGGTGAGGACTGAAGCTTTCTTT. Translated: CASGLATGVRTEAFF. This rearrangement joins TRBV12-5 to TRBJ1-1, with 7 bases fitting TRBD1. The germline gives CDR1 LGHNT, CDR2 FRNRAP. There are 15 residues in the CDR3. J lost 5 bases, V lost 1 base, and 7 bases had no gene match.

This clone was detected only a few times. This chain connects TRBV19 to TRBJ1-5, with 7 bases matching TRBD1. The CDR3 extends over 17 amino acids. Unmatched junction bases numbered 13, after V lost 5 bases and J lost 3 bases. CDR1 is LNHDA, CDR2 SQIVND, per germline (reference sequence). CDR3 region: CASSPWTGGVVNQPQHF. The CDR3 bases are TGTGCCAGTAGTCCTTGGACAGGCGGGGTAGTCAATCAGCCCCAGCATTTT.

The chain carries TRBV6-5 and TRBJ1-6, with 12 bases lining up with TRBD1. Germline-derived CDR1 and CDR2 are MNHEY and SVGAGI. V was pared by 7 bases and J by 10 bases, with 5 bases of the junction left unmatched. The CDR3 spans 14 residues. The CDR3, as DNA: TGTGCCAGCAAGCGGGACAGGGGGCTGTCACCCCTCCACTTT. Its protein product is CASKRDRGLSPLHF.

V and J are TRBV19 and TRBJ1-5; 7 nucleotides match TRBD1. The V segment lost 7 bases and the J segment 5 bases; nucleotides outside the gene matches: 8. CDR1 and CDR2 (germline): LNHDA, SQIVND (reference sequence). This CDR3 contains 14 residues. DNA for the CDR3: TGTGCCAGTACCCAAGGACAGGCTTATCAGCCCCAGCATTTT. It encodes CASTQGQAYQPQHF.

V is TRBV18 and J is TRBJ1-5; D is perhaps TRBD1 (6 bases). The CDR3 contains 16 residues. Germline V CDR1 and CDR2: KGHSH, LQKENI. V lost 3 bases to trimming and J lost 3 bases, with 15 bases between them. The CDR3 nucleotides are TGTGCCAGCTCACCTACCCGAGGACAGCTCAATCAGCCCCAGCATTTT. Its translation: CASSPTRGQLNQPQHF.

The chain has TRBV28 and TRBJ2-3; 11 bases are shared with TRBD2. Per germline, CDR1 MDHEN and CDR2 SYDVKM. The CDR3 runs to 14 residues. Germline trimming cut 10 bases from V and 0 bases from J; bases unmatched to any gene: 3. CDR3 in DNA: TGTGCCACTAGGACTAGCGGGAGCACAGATACGCAGTATTTT. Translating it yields CATRTSGSTDTQYF.

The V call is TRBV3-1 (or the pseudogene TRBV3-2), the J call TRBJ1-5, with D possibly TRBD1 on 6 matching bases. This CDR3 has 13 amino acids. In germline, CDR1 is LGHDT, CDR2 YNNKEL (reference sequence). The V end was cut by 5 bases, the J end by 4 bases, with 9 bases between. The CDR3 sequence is CASSNTGNQPQHF. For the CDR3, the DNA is TGTGCCAGCAGCAATACAGGGAATCAGCCCCAGCATTTT.

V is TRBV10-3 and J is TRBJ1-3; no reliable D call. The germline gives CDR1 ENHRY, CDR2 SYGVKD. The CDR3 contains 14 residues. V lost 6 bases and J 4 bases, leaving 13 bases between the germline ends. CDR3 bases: TGTGCCATCAGGAGGGAGGCGAAAGGAAACACCATATATTTT. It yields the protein CAIRREAKGNTIYF.

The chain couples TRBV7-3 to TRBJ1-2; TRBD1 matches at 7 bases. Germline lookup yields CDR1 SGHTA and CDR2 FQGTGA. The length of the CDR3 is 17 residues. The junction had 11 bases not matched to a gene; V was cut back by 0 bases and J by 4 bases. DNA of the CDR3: TGTGCCAGCAGCTTAACACAATGGAGGGACAGATTCTATGGCTACACCTTC. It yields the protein CASSLTQWRDRFYGYTF.

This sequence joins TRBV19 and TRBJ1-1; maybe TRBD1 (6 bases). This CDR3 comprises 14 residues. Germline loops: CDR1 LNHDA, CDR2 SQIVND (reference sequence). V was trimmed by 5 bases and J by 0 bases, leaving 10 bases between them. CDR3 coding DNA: TGTGCCAGTAGTCTAGGACAGATGAACACTGAAGCTTTCTTT. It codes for CASSLGQMNTEAFF.

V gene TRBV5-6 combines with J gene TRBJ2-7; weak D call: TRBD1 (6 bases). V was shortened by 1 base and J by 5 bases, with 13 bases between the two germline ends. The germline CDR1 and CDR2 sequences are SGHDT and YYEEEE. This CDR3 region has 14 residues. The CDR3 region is CASSLWRQGNEQYF. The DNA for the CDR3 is TGTGCCAGCAGCTTGTGGCGGCAGGGGAACGAGCAGTACTTC.

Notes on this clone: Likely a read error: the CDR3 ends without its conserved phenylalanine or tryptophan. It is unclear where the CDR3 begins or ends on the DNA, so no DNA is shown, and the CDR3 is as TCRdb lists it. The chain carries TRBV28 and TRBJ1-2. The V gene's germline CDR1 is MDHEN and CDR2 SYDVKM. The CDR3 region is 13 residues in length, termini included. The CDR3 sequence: CASKSSGGPQGKY.